The sequence of this T cell receptor (beta chain) was determined in a study of shared clonotypes between healthy human individuals. Germline V gives CDR1 SGHNT, CDR2 YYREEE (reference sequence). V shed 0 bases and J shed 0 bases, with 18 bases lying between them. The CDR3 contains 18 residues. Some clones are missing from TCRdb's copy, which holds only in-frame ones; the method was immunoSEQ multiplex PCR. The sample comprises 2.5 million or so clones, around nine tenths of which are singletons, and 0.14% rests with the top ten. The TCR was taken from a man younger than 35 in good health. This rearrangement joins TRBV5-4 to TRBJ1-1, with D possibly being TRBD1 (6 bases). Sequenced input: naive CD4+ T cells sorted from blood. The subset was: CD45RA+ positively selected. CDR3 region: CASSLEGQGKAMNTEAFF. CDR3 nucleotides: TGTGCCAGCAGCTTGGAAGGGCAGGGGAAAGCGATGAACACTGAAGCTTTCTTT.